This entry features one T cell receptor beta chain sequence. Germline V gene lookup returns CDR1 MNHNS and CDR2 SASEGT. The CDR3 covers 13 residues. The junction had 12 bases not matched to a gene; V was cut back by 11 bases and J by 5 bases. In the source study's methods: Junction-only sequences produced by ImmunoSEQ had no quality scores, so filtering differed. Sequencing used immunoSEQ multiplex PCR; TCRdb keeps in-frame clones, though not all of them. From that table come the V and J calls and clone size; the DNA was used to work out D and trimming. In the table there are 2,500,000 or so clones, around 93% of which are singletons. The donors were adults (healthy and HIV-negative) with no recent acute infections or vaccinations. The data derive from a study of shared clonotypes between healthy human individuals.

The TCR comes from a man younger than 35 in good health. Some clones in this sample may be carry-over from other donors' samples. What was sequenced was naive CD4+ T cells from PBMCs. This sample's subset: CD45RA+ positively selected. V gene TRBV6-1 combines with J gene TRBJ2-7, with 7 bases aligning to TRBD1. The CDR3 is CACDREVSHEQYF. CDR3 DNA: TGTGCCTGCGACAGGGAAGTTTCTCACGAGCAGTACTTC.